This T cell receptor (beta chain) was identified in a study of shared clonotypes between healthy human individuals. The study, taken as a whole, reports: An anticipated effect of sequencing depth on clonotype sharing among donors was recognized.

This clone was detected ten times or more. What it binds is not known. Germline V gene data show CDR1 as SEHNR and CDR2 as FQNEAQ (reference sequence). Between the trimmed V and J ends, which lost 5 bases and 1 base, there was a span of 14 bases. CDR3 length: 15 residues. The data were produced by immunoSEQ multiplex PCR, yet TCRdb's version contains in-frame clones alone and is incomplete. Here the sample spans hundreds of thousands of clones, 70% to 80% being singletons. The gene calls are TRBV7-9 and TRBJ1-2; D may be TRBD1 (5 bases). Sample: PBMCs. This receptor was identified in a woman in her thirties or forties in good health. Some clones in this sample may be carry-over from other donors' samples. The CDR3 here is CASSPRQKVNYGYTF. CDR3 DNA sequence: TGTGCCAGCAGCCCTAGACAGAAGGTTAACTATGGCTACACCTTC.